The 25 T cell receptor beta chains listed next were all sequenced from one sample in a study of post-analysis software for immune sequencing data. Study observations and caveats: With TRBV5-6, TRBV5-1 and TRBV20-1 included, about five TRBV segments were more frequent in patients than in controls.

Their cognate antigens are unknown. Presence of unique molecular identifiers characterized the TCR beta cDNA libraries. Each CDR3 protein gets one entry after TCRdb re-called the PCR reads with MiXCR. The sample has about 680,000 distinct CDR3 sequences; about 60% are singletons. The material sequenced was blood. The receptors derive from a girl aged 2 to 10 with multiple sclerosis.

CDR3 region: CASSLMEGEQFF. The DNA of the CDR3 is TGTGCCAGCAGTTTAATGGAGGGTGAGCAGTTCTTC. The chain has TRBV12-3 or TRBV12-4 and TRBJ2-1; D might be TRBD2 (6 bases). Trimming took off 2 bases at V and 9 bases at J, with 8 bases between the two ends. The CDR3 has 12 amino acids.

This clonotype has just a few counts. V usage is TRBV10-3 and J usage is TRBJ2-1; TRBD2 agrees at 11 bases. Germline V lookup: CDR1 ENHRY, CDR2 SYGVKD. V gave up 2 bases and J gave up 6 bases; unmatched junction bases: 6. The CDR3 runs to 16 residues. DNA of the CDR3: TGTGCCATCAGTGAGGCAACTAGCGGGAGCCGCAATGAGCAGTTCTTC. Translated, it gives CAISEATSGSRNEQFF.

The chain uses TRBV7-2 and TRBJ1-2; D is possibly TRBD1 (5 bases). In germline, CDR1 is SGHTA, CDR2 FQGNSA. Between the trimmed V and J ends, which lost 0 bases and 8 bases, there was a span of 13 bases. The CDR3 runs 14 residues. CDR3 nucleotide sequence: TGTGCCAGCAGCTTAGCCAGGGCCCCAGGGGGCTACACCTTC. Translation: CASSLARAPGGYTF.

The chain is built from TRBV24-1 and TRBJ2-2; 8 nucleotides line up with TRBD2. Losses at the gene ends were 0 bases for V and 1 base for J; bases not matched to a gene: 3. The germline gives CDR1 KGHDR, CDR2 SFDVKD. This CDR3 comprises 17 residues. CDR3 loop: CATSDLKGLENTGELFF. CDR3 sequence (DNA): TGTGCCACCAGTGATTTGAAGGGACTAGAGAACACCGGGGAGCTGTTTTTT.

This chain joins TRBV28 and TRBJ2-4, with 10 bases lining up with TRBD2. The J call could be wrong; TRBJ2-7 is a better fit for the DNA end. From germline, CDR1 is MDHEN and CDR2 SYDVKM. This CDR3 has 14 amino acids. CDR3 in DNA: TGTGCCAGCACCCCCGGGACTAGCGTCTACGAGCAGTACTTC. This codes for CASTPGTSVYEQYF.

The chain carries TRBV9 and TRBJ1-1; D is unclear. Looked up from germline, CDR1 is SGDLS and CDR2 is YYNGEE. V was pared by 1 base and J by 4 bases, with 11 bases between. This CDR3 has 14 residues. The CDR3 nucleotides are TGTGCCAGCAGCGTATACGGTGACGGCACTGAAGCTTTCTTT. This gives the protein CASSVYGDGTEAFF.

The chain has TRBV11-2 and TRBJ2-1; 15 bases fit TRBD2. This CDR3 is built from 18 residues. The J segment lost 6 bases and the V segment lost 7 bases, leaving 13 bases of the junction unmatched. From germline, CDR1 is SGHAT and CDR2 FQNNGV. DNA for the CDR3: TGTGCCAGCACCACTCCTGCCCCGGGACTAGCGGGGGGCAATGAGCAGTTCTTC. Encoded protein: CASTTPAPGLAGGNEQFF. Variable domain in full (rest from reference TRBV11-2 and TRBJ2-1): EAGVAQSPRYKIIEKRQSVAFWCNPISGHATLYWYQQILGQGPKLLIQFQNNGVVDDSQLPKDRFSAERLKGVDSTLKIQPAKLEDSAVYLCASTTPAPGLAGGNEQFFGPGTRLTVL.

J is TRBJ2-1 and V is TRBV27; 7 positions agree with TRBD1. Trimming took 2 bases from V and 9 from J; bases not matched to a gene: 13. The CDR3 runs 16 residues. Per the germline V gene, CDR1 is MNHEY and CDR2 is SMNVEV (reference sequence). In DNA form, the CDR3 reads TGTGCCAGCAGTTTAACGAGACAGGGTGGTCTATCTGAGCAGTTCTTC. Translated: CASSLTRQGGLSEQFF.

The rearrangement links TRBV10-3 to TRBJ1-1; D ambiguous. V shed 3 bases and J shed 6 bases, with 14 bases lying between them. This CDR3 comprises 14 residues. Germline assignment: CDR1 ENHRY and CDR2 SYGVKD. CDR3 in amino acids: CAISERERSSEAFF. The CDR3 region has the DNA TGTGCCATCAGTGAAAGGGAACGGAGCTCTGAAGCTTTCTTT.

This chain links TRBV7-6 with TRBJ2-1, with 7 nucleotides matching TRBD2. The J call may be incorrect, as the DNA end agrees better with TRBJ2-7. The germline V gene encodes CDR1 SGHVS and CDR2 FNYEAQ. This CDR3 is built from 14 residues. CDR3 residues: CASSLAGLLNEQYF. The CDR3 bases are TGTGCCAGCAGCTTAGCGGGACTACTGAATGAGCAGTACTTC.

The V and J genes are TRBV5-1 and TRBJ2-1; a possible D gene is TRBD2 (6 bases). Trimming took 5 bases from V and 9 from J, leaving 12 bases between them. Germline V gene data show CDR1 as SGHRS and CDR2 as YFSETQ. The CDR3 loop spans 12 amino acids. The chain's CDR3 is CASREGEGEQFF. CDR3 bases: TGCGCCAGCAGGGAGGGAGAGGGTGAGCAGTTCTTC.

The genes are TRBV7-6 and TRBJ2-7, with 9 bases that match TRBD1. The V segment lost 4 bases and the J segment 3 bases; nucleotides outside the gene matches: 4. The CDR3 loop spans 14 amino acids. The V gene's germline CDR1 is SGHVS and CDR2 FNYEAQ. The CDR3 is CASSSGDRDYEQYF. The CDR3 DNA reads as TGTGCCAGCAGCTCAGGGGACAGGGACTACGAGCAGTACTTC.

This clonotype was detected many times. This rearrangement joins TRBV2 to TRBJ2-3; tentatively, D is TRBD1 (6 bases). V was cut by 6 bases and J by 0 bases, with 10 bases left in between. The germline gives CDR1 SNHLY, CDR2 FYNNEI. The CDR3 is 14 amino acids. This CDR3 reads CASRNRASTDTQYF. In DNA, the CDR3 is TGTGCCAGCAGGAACAGGGCTAGCACAGATACGCAGTATTTT.

This clonotype appeared a few times. The V and J genes are TRBV6-1 and TRBJ1-4, with D uncertain. V was clipped by 3 bases and J by 8 bases, with 10 bases between them. Looked up from germline, CDR1 is MNHNS and CDR2 is SASEGT. CDR3 size: 13 residues. DNA of the CDR3: TGTGCCAGCAGTGAGCGGAGTGACGAAAAACTGTTTTTT. Its protein product is CASSERSDEKLFF.

The chain is built from TRBV6-7 and TRBJ2-7; D gene unclear. The last part of the DNA fits TRBJ2-5 better; the J call may be wrong. TRBV6-7 is an ORF, and what it does is uncertain. The CDR3 covers 15 residues. The CDR3 here is CASSYSAETWWTQYF. The CDR3 DNA reads TGTGCCAGCAGTTACTCGGCCGAGACGTGGTGGACCCAGTACTTC.

This clonotype occurred a few times. The chain couples TRBV5-1 to TRBJ2-3; D unclear. CDR3 length: 14 residues. The V end lost 4 bases, the J end lost 4 bases, and 13 bases lay between the germline ends. Germline V gene lookup returns CDR1 SGHRS and CDR2 YFSETQ. The CDR3 DNA sequence: TGCGCCAGCAGCCCGGACGGATTCGCAGATACGCAGTATTTT. Its protein product is CASSPDGFADTQYF. The complete variable domain, with remaining parts taken from reference TRBV5-1 and TRBJ2-3, reads KAGVTQTPRYLIKTRGQQVTLSCSPISGHRSVSWYQQTPGQGLQFLFEYFSETQRNKGNFPGRFSGRQFSNSRSEMNVSTLELGDSALYLCASSPDGFADTQYFGPGTRLTVL.

The chain is built from TRBV5-1 and TRBJ2-1; a weak D match, TRBD2 (5 bases). The germline gives CDR1 SGHRS, CDR2 YFSETQ. Trimming took 5 bases from V and 8 from J, leaving 17 bases between them. The length of the CDR3 is 14 residues. CDR3 nucleotides: TGCGCCAGCAGTCCACTAGTCGTCGAGGATGAGCAGTTCTTC. Its protein product is CASSPLVVEDEQFF.

The chain recombines TRBV19 with TRBJ1-2; D possibly corresponds to TRBD1 (6 bases). The CDR3 runs 13 residues. Germline-derived CDR1 and CDR2 are LNHDA and SQIVND (reference sequence). Trimming pared 6 bases from V and 8 bases from J, leaving 16 bases between. The CDR3 sequence: CASRNEQGQGYTF. The CDR3 DNA sequence: TGTGCCAGTAGAAACGAACAGGGCCAGGGCTACACCTTC.

V gene TRBV2 combines with J gene TRBJ2-3; 8 positions match TRBD2. V gave up 4 bases and J gave up 3 bases; unmatched junction bases: 6. This CDR3 is 15 amino acids long. Germline V lookup: CDR1 SNHLY, CDR2 FYNNEI. As DNA, the CDR3 is TGTGCCAGCAGTGTGGCGTTAGCGGGGACAGATACGCAGTATTTT. Protein sequence: CASSVALAGTDTQYF.

This clonotype showed up just a few times. The V and J genes are TRBV7-2 and TRBJ1-6, with D possibly matching TRBD1 (6 bases). This CDR3 has 16 amino acids. V was clipped by 5 bases and J by 10 bases, with 21 bases between them. Germline CDR1 and CDR2: SGHTA and FQGNSA. This CDR3 reads CASSPNSGGTGSPLHF. In DNA form, the CDR3 reads TGTGCCAGCAGCCCCAACAGCGGGGGAACAGGGTCACCCCTCCACTTT. Together with reference TRBV7-2 and TRBJ1-6, the CDR3 gives the full variable domain: GAGVSQSPSNKVTEKGKDVELRCDPISGHTALYWYRQSLGQGLEFLIYFQGNSAPDKSGLPSDRFSAERTGGSVSTLTIQRTQQEDSAVYLCASSPNSGGTGSPLHFGNGTRLTVT.

V is TRBV3-1 and J is TRBJ1-5; tentatively, D is TRBD1 (6 bases). V was shortened by 8 bases and J by 7 bases, with 18 bases between the two germline ends. CDR3 length: 14 residues. Germline CDR1 and CDR2: LGHDT and YNNKEL (reference sequence). The DNA for the CDR3 is TGTGCCAGCGGATCCACAGGGCAAGAACAGCCCCAGCATTTT. It codes for CASGSTGQEQPQHF.

The chain carries TRBV9 and TRBJ2-3, with TRBD2 identical over 7 bases. J gave up 0 bases and V 5 bases, and 9 bases lay outside the gene matches. Germline CDR1 and CDR2: SGDLS and YYNGEE. The CDR3 runs to 16 residues. The CDR3 loop reads CASRAQAGRSTDTQYF. CDR3 in DNA: TGTGCCAGCAGGGCCCAAGCGGGGAGAAGCACAGATACGCAGTATTTT. The full variable domain, with the rest looked up from reference TRBV9 and TRBJ2-3, is DSGVTQTPKHLITATGQRVTLRCSPRSGDLSVYWYQQSLDQGLQFLIQYYNGEERAKGNILERFSAQQFPDLHSELNLSSLELGDSALYFCASRAQAGRSTDTQYFGPGTRLTVL.

V is TRBV5-1 and J is TRBJ2-3, with D maybe TRBD2 (5 bases). CDR3 size: 18 residues. Germline V gene sequence: CDR1 SGHRS, CDR2 YFSETQ. The V gene lost 2 bases and the J gene lost 3 bases, with 22 bases spanning the gap. Here the CDR3 reads CASSFAPRAPVWTDTQYF. CDR3 coding DNA: TGCGCCAGCAGCTTCGCCCCGAGGGCCCCGGTATGGACAGATACGCAGTATTTT.

The chain couples TRBV20-1 to TRBJ2-5, with D unresolved. CDR1 and CDR2 from the germline V gene are DFQATT and SNEGSKA (reference sequence). V was clipped by 4 bases and J by 2 bases, with 5 bases between them. This CDR3 comprises 11 residues. CDR3 DNA: TGCAGTGCTAAAAGGCAAGAGACCCAGTACTTC. Translation: CSAKRQETQYF.

This clonotype was recorded a few times. This chain connects TRBV20-1 to TRBJ2-1, with TRBD2 identical over 7 bases. The CDR3 length is 13 residues. The V segment lost 7 bases and the J segment 8 bases; nucleotides outside the gene matches: 11. The V gene's germline CDR1 is DFQATT and CDR2 SNEGSKA (reference sequence). This CDR3 reads CSVVREPGDEQFF. Here the CDR3 DNA reads TGCAGTGTAGTGCGGGAGCCTGGGGATGAGCAGTTCTTC.